This T cell receptor beta chain appears in the sequencing data of a study of somatic mutations in cytotoxic T cells in rheumatoid arthritis. Background on the study: Each patient's diagnosis was followed right away by a blood draw (30 ml EDTA), before any treatment.

Clones were read by immunoSEQ multiplex PCR, and TCRdb kept only the in-frame ones, dropping some. The repertoire holds around 20,000 clones, with about 70% as singletons. The ends were cut back, 4 bases at V and 4 bases at J, with 9 bases in the middle. Germline V lookup: CDR1 ENHRY, CDR2 SYGVKD. The CDR3 loop spans 13 amino acids. The origin of this receptor is an adult with rheumatoid arthritis. The specimen sequenced was CD8+ T cells sorted from blood. The chain is built from TRBV10-3 and TRBJ2-3, with D possibly matching TRBD2 (6 bases). The CDR3 sequence: CAISVAGSDTQYF. DNA for the CDR3: TGTGCCATCAGTGTGGCGGGGTCAGATACGCAGTATTTT.